Listed below are T cell receptor beta chains from one sample, sequenced in a study of cytomegalovirus exposure and HLA in healthy donors. This table comes from immunoSEQ multiplex PCR, and its TCRdb copy is limited to in-frame clones, with some not included. The sample contains 160,000 or so clones, over 60% of which appear only once. Material: PBMCs. The receptors were sampled from a man aged 40-49 years in good health and CMV-seronegative. The CDR3 runs from the conserved cysteine through the conserved F or W. The order of the fields is CDR3 length, V gene, J gene, D gene, clone size, CDR3 DNA, CDR3 protein. A D gene is named only where the DNA matches it firmly. Clone size appears in some rows only: once, few, many, or a class for an expanded clone.

length: 14; V: TRBV5-1; J: TRBJ1-5; D: NA; size: NA; DNA: TGCGCCAGCAGCTTGGCTGGAGGGTATCAGCCCCAGCATTTT; CDR3: CASSLAGGYQPQHF
length: 13; V: TRBV7-6; J: TRBJ1-2; D: TRBD1; size: NA; DNA: TGTGCCAGCAGCCCGGGACAGGGGTATGGCTACACCTTC; CDR3: CASSPGQGYGYTF
length: 14; V: TRBV29-1; J: TRBJ2-3; D: NA; size: NA; DNA: TGCAGCGTTGAAGGGAGAAACCGCGGTGATACGCAGTATTTT; CDR3: CSVEGRNRGDTQYF
length: 15; V: TRBV30; J: TRBJ1-1; D: TRBD1; size: NA; DNA: TGTGCCTGGAGTGGCCCTCGGACAGGACGCCCTTGGGGTTTCTTT; CDR3: CAWSGPRTGRPWGFF
length: 12; V: TRBV7-9; J: TRBJ2-1; D: NA; size: NA; DNA: TGTGCCAGCAGGGATAGGGGTAATGAGCAGTTCTTC; CDR3: CASRDRGNEQFF
length: 13; V: TRBV11-3; J: TRBJ2-5; D: TRBD1; size: NA; DNA: TGTGCCAGCAGCCCTTACAGGGGAGAGACCCAGTACTTC; CDR3: CASSPYRGETQYF
length: 15; V: TRBV7-9; J: TRBJ2-3; D: TRBD2; size: NA; DNA: TGTTCCAGCAGCTTAGCCCAGCTAGCGGGGGATACGCAGTATTTT; CDR3: CSSSLAQLAGDTQYF
length: 16; V: TRBV5-4; J: TRBJ2-3; D: NA; size: few; DNA: TGTGCCAGCAGCGAGGGGGGGTCACGTAGCACAGATACGCAGTATTTT; CDR3: CASSEGGSRSTDTQYF
length: 17; V: TRBV19; J: TRBJ2-1; D: TRBD1; size: once; DNA: TGTGCCAGTAGTGTTGGCTCAGGGGGCCGAGGCTTAAATGAGCAGTTCTTC; CDR3: CASSVGSGGRGLNEQFF
length: 13; V: TRBV4-3; J: TRBJ1-4; D: NA; size: few; DNA: TGCGCCAGCAGCCCGCCCTCGGGTGAAAAACTGTTTTTT; CDR3: CASSPPSGEKLFF
length: 15; V: TRBV7-3; J: TRBJ2-5; D: TRBD1; size: NA; DNA: TGTGCCAGCAGCTTACAGGGGACAGGGATTGGGACCCAGTACTTC; CDR3: CASSLQGTGIGTQYF
length: 14; V: TRBV6-5; J: TRBJ1-2; D: NA; size: NA; DNA: TGTGCCACGCGGGGCAGCGTATCTAACTATGGCTACACCTTC; CDR3: CATRGSVSNYGYTF
length: 14; V: TRBV10-1; J: TRBJ2-1; D: TRBD2; size: NA; DNA: TGCGCCAGCGGACTAGCGGGAGAGATCAATGAGCAGTTCTTC; CDR3: CASGLAGEINEQFF
length: 15; V: TRBV28; J: TRBJ1-2; D: TRBD1; size: NA; DNA: TGTGCCAGCAGTTCGGGAGGGGGCGGGGGTTGGGGCTACACCTTC; CDR3: CASSSGGGGGWGYTF
length: 15; V: TRBV19; J: TRBJ1-5; D: TRBD1; size: NA; DNA: TGTGCCAGTAGCTTGGACAGGGGAAGGTTTCAGCCCCAGCATTTT; CDR3: CASSLDRGRFQPQHF
length: 15; V: TRBV15; J: TRBJ2-7; D: NA; size: NA; DNA: TGTGCCACCAGCAGAGATCGATCGTCGGGCTACGAGCAGTACTTC; CDR3: CATSRDRSSGYEQYF
length: 17; V: TRBV7-9; J: TRBJ2-7; D: NA; size: NA; DNA: TGTGCCAGCAGCTTAGATGGCTCCAGTCACCCTTCCTACGAGCAGTACTTC; CDR3: CASSLDGSSHPSYEQYF
length: 17; V: TRBV21-1; J: TRBJ1-1; D: NA; size: few; DNA: TGTGCCAGCATATCCCCCCCCGGAGGGCGGCAGAACACTGAAGCTTTCTTT; CDR3: CASISPPGGRQNTEAFF
length: 12; V: TRBV2; J: TRBJ2-1; D: NA; size: NA; DNA: TGTGCCAGCAGAGAGCTAAACAATGAGCAGTTCTTC; CDR3: CASRELNNEQFF
length: 15; V: TRBV10-3; J: TRBJ2-6; D: NA; size: NA; DNA: TGTGCCATCAGTGATCTTTACTCTGGGGCCAACGTCCTGACTTTC; CDR3: CAISDLYSGANVLTF
length: 14; V: TRBV6-4; J: TRBJ1-6; D: TRBD1; size: NA; DNA: TGTGCCAGCAGTGACCGGACAGGGGGTTCACCCCTCCACTTT; CDR3: CASSDRTGGSPLHF
length: 15; V: TRBV18; J: TRBJ1-5; D: TRBD1; size: NA; DNA: TGTGCCAGCACCAAAACAGGGGGAGGAAATCAGCCCCAGCATTTT; CDR3: CASTKTGGGNQPQHF
length: 14; V: TRBV7-9; J: TRBJ2-3; D: NA; size: NA; DNA: TGTGCCAGCAGTTTGAGGCCAGGGGCAGATACGCAGTATTTT; CDR3: CASSLRPGADTQYF
length: 17; V: TRBV9; J: TRBJ2-1; D: TRBD2; size: NA; DNA: TGTGCCAGCAGCGCCCTAGCGGGACGGCCGTCCTACAATGAGCAGTTCTTC; CDR3: CASSALAGRPSYNEQFF